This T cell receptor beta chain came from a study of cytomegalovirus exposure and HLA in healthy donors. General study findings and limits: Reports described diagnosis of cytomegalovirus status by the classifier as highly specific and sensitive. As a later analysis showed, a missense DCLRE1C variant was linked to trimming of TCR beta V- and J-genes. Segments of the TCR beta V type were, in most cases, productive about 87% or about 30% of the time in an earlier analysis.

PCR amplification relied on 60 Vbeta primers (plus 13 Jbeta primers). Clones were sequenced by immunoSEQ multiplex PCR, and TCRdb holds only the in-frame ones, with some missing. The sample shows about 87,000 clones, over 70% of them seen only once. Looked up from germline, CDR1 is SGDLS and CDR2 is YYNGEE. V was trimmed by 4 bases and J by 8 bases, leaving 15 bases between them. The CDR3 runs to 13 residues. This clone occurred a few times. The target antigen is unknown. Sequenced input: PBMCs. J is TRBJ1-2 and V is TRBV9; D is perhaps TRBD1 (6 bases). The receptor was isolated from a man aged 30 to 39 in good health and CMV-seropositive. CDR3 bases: TGTGCCAGCAGCCGCGTGGGGGCGAAAGGCTACACCTTC. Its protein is CASSRVGAKGYTF. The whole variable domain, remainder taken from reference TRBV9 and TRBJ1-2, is DSGVTQTPKHLITATGQRVTLRCSPRSGDLSVYWYQQSLDQGLQFLIQYYNGEERAKGNILERFSAQQFPDLHSELNLSSLELGDSALYFCASSRVGAKGYTFGSGTRLTVV.